The 9 T cell receptor beta chains below were found in one sample sequenced in a study of blood T cell repertoires in COVID-19 (dated by TCRdb to 2020 to 2022). Library preparation employed the immunoSEQ multiplex PCR assay. TCRdb holds this immuneACCESS table with in-frame rearrangements only. Some clones are missing; in checked studies, unresolved V genes explain under half, and the rest has no known cause. The sample records roughly 370,000 clones, around nine tenths of which are singletons. The ten biggest clones cover around 10% of the sample. The sample comprised PBMCs or T cells enriched from blood (not recorded which). These receptors were obtained from a woman aged 45-65 years who had recovered from COVID-19.

V gene TRBV2 combines with J gene TRBJ1-1, with D hard to call. The CDR3 loop spans 10 amino acids. With 1 base removed from V and 11 bases from J, the gap between germline ends came to 5 bases. Per the germline V gene, CDR1 is SNHLY and CDR2 is FYNNEI. CDR3 DNA sequence: TGTGCCAGCAGTGAAGTCGGGGCTTTCTTT. It yields the protein CASSEVGAFF. Complete variable domain (other parts from reference TRBV2 and TRBJ1-1): EPEVTQTPSHQVTQMGQEVILRCVPISNHLYFYWYRQILGQKVEFLVSFYNNEISEKSEIFDDQFSVERPDGSNFTLKIRSTKLEDSAMYFCASSEVGAFFGQGTRLTVV.

The chain combines TRBV5-1 with TRBJ1-1; the D gene is possibly TRBD1 (5 bases). Germline CDR1 and CDR2: SGHRS and YFSETQ. Trimming cost V 1 base and J 6 bases, with 10 bases left between them. The CDR3 consists of 13 residues. The CDR3 DNA reads TGCGCCAGCAGCTTGTTGGGGGGGTCTGAAGCTTTCTTT. Its translation is CASSLLGGSEAFF.

Here the CDR3 DNA reads TGTGCCAGCATCCTCTACAGGGGTAGCAATCAGCCCCAGCATTTT. This translates into CASILYRGSNQPQHF. The V gene is TRBV28, the J gene TRBJ1-5; 7 nucleotides agree with TRBD1. Germline V gives CDR1 MDHEN, CDR2 SYDVKM. The V gene end was trimmed by 7 bases and the J gene end by 0 bases; junction bases not matched to a gene: 6. This CDR3 is built from 15 residues.

This clone has only one observation. This chain links TRBV28 with TRBJ1-2; D is unclear. This CDR3 comprises 14 residues. Trimming removed 6 bases at V and 6 bases at J, with 17 bases between. From germline, CDR1 is MDHEN and CDR2 SYDVKM. The CDR3 coding sequence is TGTGCCAGCAGACCCGGGAGGACCCGGGATGGCTACACCTTC. Translated, it gives CASRPGRTRDGYTF.

The gene calls are TRBV6-2 or TRBV6-3 and TRBJ1-5, with D hard to call. CDR1 and CDR2 (germline): MNHEY, SVGEGT. The CDR3 loop spans 15 amino acids. Trimming took off 4 bases at V and 7 bases at J, with 17 bases between the two ends. CDR3 coding DNA: TGTGCCAGCAGTTGGTTTTCCTTGGAGGGACAGCCCCAGCATTTT. This translates into CASSWFSLEGQPQHF.

The V gene is TRBV7-3, the J gene TRBJ2-1; 11 positions agree with TRBD1. J gave up 5 bases and V 5 bases, and 8 bases lay outside the gene matches. The germline gives CDR1 SGHTA, CDR2 FQGTGA. The CDR3 is made up of 16 amino acids. The CDR3 reads CASSQAGTGGNNEQFF. CDR3 nucleotides: TGTGCCAGCAGCCAGGCAGGGACAGGGGGGAACAATGAGCAGTTCTTC.

This clone was detected only a few times. V usage is TRBV7-9 and J usage is TRBJ1-4; a weak D match, TRBD1 (5 bases). Germline CDR1 and CDR2: SEHNR and FQNEAQ (reference sequence). The V end lost 4 bases, the J end lost 8 bases, and 17 bases lay between the germline ends. The CDR3 totals 15 residues. The CDR3 loop reads CASSYHRLSREKLFF. In DNA, the CDR3 is TGTGCCAGCAGCTACCACAGGTTAAGTAGGGAAAAACTGTTTTTT.

The rearrangement joins TRBV27 to TRBJ1-2; D perhaps matches TRBD1 (6 bases). This CDR3 is 12 amino acids long. Germline V gives CDR1 MNHEY, CDR2 SMNVEV (reference sequence). V lost 5 bases and J 6 bases, leaving 10 bases between the germline ends. The CDR3 region has the DNA TGTGCCAGCAGTCCGAGGGGGAATGGCTACACCTTC. Its protein product is CASSPRGNGYTF.

This clone was found once. Compared with germline, one end of the junction differs, possibly owing to a read error. J is TRBJ2-5 and V is TRBV7-7; weak D call: TRBD2 (7 bases). The CDR3 has 13 residues. In germline, CDR1 is SSHAT, CDR2 FNYEAQ (reference sequence). The CDR3 protein is CASSSGLGGTQYF. CDR3 DNA sequence: TGTGCTAGCAGCTCCGGACTAGGGGGGACCCAGTACTTC. The full variable domain, completed using reference TRBV7-7 and TRBJ2-5, is GAGVSQSPRYKVTKRGQDVTLRCDPISSHATLYWYQQALGQGPEFLTYFNYEAQPDKSGLPSDRFSAERPEGSISTLTIQRTEQRDSAMYRCASSSGLGGTQYFGPGTRLLVL.